This entry lists 21 T cell receptor beta chains sequenced from one sample in a study of tumor and adjacent non-tumor tissue in lung cancer. Three rounds of nested PCR, following a modified ARM-PCR protocol, produced the TCRbeta library. In TCRdb, the multiplex PCR reads were re-called with MiXCR into one record per CDR3 protein. The top ten clones hold 15% to 20% of a sample with roughly 150,000 distinct CDR3 sequences, roughly 70% of them seen once. No cell sorting was done before RNA was extracted from the tissue. What was sequenced was lung tumor tissue. These receptors all come from a man in his fifties or sixties with small cell lung cancer.

The CDR3 nucleotides are TGTGCCAGCAGTCGCGACAGGTACTACGAGCAGTACTTC. This translates into CASSRDRYYEQYF. This chain joins TRBV5-4 and TRBJ2-7, with D perhaps matching TRBD1 (6 bases). Germline loops: CDR1 SGHNT, CDR2 YYREEE (reference sequence). Trimming removed 5 bases from V and 3 bases from J, with 12 bases in between. There are 13 residues in the CDR3.

This clonotype was counted at least ten times. The chain joins TRBV11-2 to TRBJ2-3, with TRBD2 matching over 11 bases. The CDR3 totals 21 residues. Germline V CDR1 and CDR2: SGHAT, FQNNGV. The V segment lost 5 bases and the J segment 0 bases; nucleotides outside the gene matches: 19. CDR3 protein: CASSATLGTRGLAESTDTQYF. CDR3 nucleotides: TGTGCCAGCAGCGCGACCCTCGGGACACGGGGACTAGCGGAGAGCACAGATACGCAGTATTTT.

The sample holds a few counts of this clonotype. A much bigger clone sits one base away, suggesting this may be a read error. This rearrangement joins TRBV19 to TRBJ2-6; perhaps TRBD2 as D (5 bases). Trimming shortened V by 4 bases and J by 2 bases, and 9 bases separated the two germline ends. The CDR3 sequence is 15 residues long. Germline values: CDR1 LNHDA, CDR2 SQIVND (reference sequence). CDR3 coding DNA: TGTGCCAGTAGTACAGTCGGGGCTGGGGCCAACGTCCTGACTTTC. Translated, it gives CASSTVGAGANVLTF.

The CDR3 DNA sequence: TGTGCCAGCAGTTATGGTGCGCGTTTTACATATACGCAGTATTTT. Translated, it gives CASSYGARFTYTQYF. This rearrangement joins TRBV28 to TRBJ2-3; no clear D. This CDR3 has 15 residues. Trimming cost V 4 bases and J 7 bases, with 18 bases left between them. The germline CDR1 and CDR2 sequences are MDHEN and SYDVKM. The variable domain in full, with the rest retrieved from reference TRBV28 and TRBJ2-3, is DVKVTQSSRYLVKRTGEKVFLECVQDMDHENMFWYRQDPGLGLRLIYFSYDVKMKEKGDIPEGYSVSREKKERFSLILESASTNQTSMYLCASSYGARFTYTQYFGPGTRLTVL.

A note on this clonotype: The CDR3 does not close with the conserved phenylalanine or tryptophan, likely indicating a read error. The genes are TRBV12-3 or TRBV12-4 and TRBJ2-5, with a weak D call TRBD2 (6 bases). The CDR3 is 14 amino acids. CDR3 coding DNA: TGTACCCGGAGGGTCACCCCGCCGAGGAAGACCCAGTACTCC. It is translated as CTRRVTPPRKTQYS.

This clonotype was seen more than once but under ten times. The V and J genes are TRBV20-1 and TRBJ2-3; TRBD1 might be the D (5 bases). Germline V lookup: CDR1 DFQATT, CDR2 SNEGSKA (reference sequence). V was shortened by 7 bases and J by 3 bases, with 17 bases between the two germline ends. CDR3 size: 14 residues. The DNA for the CDR3 is TGCAGTGTTAGCCGCGGACAAATTACAGATACGCAGTATTTT. Protein: CSVSRGQITDTQYF.

This clonotype was picked up many times. The rearrangement links TRBV10-3 to TRBJ1-5; unclear D gene. The CDR3 runs to 15 residues. Looked up from germline, CDR1 is ENHRY and CDR2 is SYGVKD. Deletions cut 3 bases from V and 7 bases from J, with 16 bases between. In DNA form, the CDR3 reads TGTGCCATCAGTGAAGGCTTAGCAACCGGGCAGCCCCAGCATTTT. This encodes CAISEGLATGQPQHF.

This clonotype has a count of ten or more. The chain employs TRBV12-3 or TRBV12-4 and TRBJ1-2; D might be TRBD1 (5 bases). There are 15 residues in the CDR3. Trimming cost V 5 bases and J 5 bases, with 18 bases left between them. CDR3 bases: TGTGCCAGCAGTCCAAGGGGCAGGCGGCCTTATGGCTACACCTTC. Protein: CASSPRGRRPYGYTF.

This clonotype has a handful of counts. The CDR3 region is CASSYTGSTEQFF. Here the CDR3 DNA reads TGTGCCAGCAGTTACACGGGTAGCACTGAGCAGTTCTTC. The rearrangement uses TRBV6-2 or TRBV6-3 and TRBJ2-1; D unclear. CDR3 size: 13 residues. The V end lost 2 bases, the J end lost 9 bases, and 11 bases lay between the germline ends. Germline CDR1 reads MNHEY; CDR2 reads SVGEGT.

V gene TRBV6-2 or TRBV6-3 combines with J gene TRBJ2-1; D is perhaps TRBD2 (5 bases). The CDR3 is made up of 15 amino acids. CDR1 and CDR2 from the germline V gene are MNHEY and SVGEGT. The CDR3 here is CVNHQRRFSYNEQFF. CDR3 sequence (DNA): TGTGTCAACCATCAGCGGCGTTTCTCCTACAATGAGCAGTTCTTC.

Details on this clonotype: A read error may account for a junction end that differs from germline. This chain joins TRBV10-3 and TRBJ1-1; 7 nucleotides align to TRBD1. The CDR3 totals 14 residues. Germline CDR1 and CDR2: ENHRY and SYGVKD. CDR3: CAVSPGQMNTEALF. For the CDR3, the DNA is TGTGCCGTCAGCCCGGGACAGATGAACACTGAAGCTCTCTTT.

This rearrangement joins TRBV29-1 to TRBJ2-4; either TRBD1 or TRBD2 may fit D (5 bases each). The V end lost 7 bases, the J end lost 9 bases, and 13 bases lay between the germline ends. The CDR3 is 11 amino acids. CDR1 is SQVTM and CDR2 is ANQGSEA in the germline V gene. CDR3 residues: CSATWGSIQYF. In DNA, the CDR3 is TGCAGCGCCACGTGGGGGAGCATTCAGTACTTC.

Notes on this clonotype: The junction departs from the called germline gene at one end, perhaps through a read error. The gene calls are TRBV11-2 and TRBJ2-1; the match to TRBD1 covers 7 bases. Per the germline V gene, CDR1 is SGHAT and CDR2 is FQNNGV. This CDR3 comprises 15 residues. The CDR3 protein is CARSLRGGTYNEQFF. In DNA, the CDR3 is TGTGCCCGCAGCTTAAGAGGGGGCACCTACAATGAGCAGTTCTTC.

The sample holds many counts of this clonotype. J is TRBJ2-3 and V is TRBV29-1, with a possible D match to TRBD2 (5 bases). CDR3 size: 13 residues. The V end lost 3 bases, the J end lost 3 bases, and 10 bases lay between the germline ends. Per germline, CDR1 SQVTM and CDR2 ANQGSEA. This chain's CDR3 is CSVELSGTDTQYF. CDR3 DNA: TGCAGCGTTGAGCTAAGCGGAACAGATACGCAGTATTTT.

V gene TRBV28 combines with J gene TRBJ2-4; 7 positions agree with TRBD1. This CDR3 is built from 14 residues. Trimming at V came to 4 bases and at J to 9 bases, leaving 9 bases not matched to a gene. Germline loops: CDR1 MDHEN, CDR2 SYDVKM. The CDR3 nucleotides are TGTGCCAGCAGTTCCCGACAGGGTCGTGGCATTCAGTACTTC. As protein: CASSSRQGRGIQYF.

Notes on this clonotype: Given a much more abundant clone one base away, this may be a read error. The chain recombines TRBV20-1 with TRBJ2-1; TRBD2 aligns across 9 bases. The CDR3 runs to 15 residues. V shed 5 bases and J 5 bases; nucleotides not matched to a gene: 10. Germline assignment: CDR1 DFQATT and CDR2 SNEGSKA (reference sequence). The CDR3 loop is CSAWAGGAKNNEQFF. In nucleotides, the CDR3 is TGCAGTGCTTGGGCGGGAGGGGCAAAAAACAATGAGCAGTTCTTC.

The count of this clonotype is one. Being one base from a much bigger clone, this may be a read error. J is TRBJ2-1 and V is TRBV20-1; 7 bases match TRBD2. The junction had 10 bases not matched to a gene; V was cut back by 5 bases and J by 6 bases. Per germline, CDR1 DFQATT and CDR2 SNEGSKA (reference sequence). The CDR3 covers 14 residues. The CDR3: CSAASGTRINEQFF. For the CDR3, the DNA is TGCAGTGCTGCGAGCGGGACTCGAATCAATGAGCAGTTCTTC.

Remarks on this clonotype: Just one base apart from a much larger clone, this may be a read error. V usage is TRBV6-6 and J usage is TRBJ2-6; D gene uncertain. Trimming stripped 7 bases from V and 0 bases from J, with 7 bases between. The CDR3 has 14 residues. Germline loops: CDR1 MNHNY, CDR2 SVGAGI (reference sequence). CDR3: CASIAPSGANVLTF. CDR3 coding DNA: TGTGCCAGCATCGCCCCCTCTGGGGCCAACGTCCTGACTTTC.

Comments on this clonotype: Its ends do not fully match the called genes, so a read error is possible. V usage is TRBV11-3 and J usage is TRBJ1-1; 7 nucleotides match TRBD1. CDR1 is SGHNT, CDR2 YENEEA, per germline. This CDR3 has 13 amino acids. The CDR3 nucleotides are TGTGCCAGCTGCTCCGAAGGGGGCACTGATGCTTTCTTC. This gives the protein CASCSEGGTDAFF.

A note on this clonotype: A single base separates this from a much larger clone, so it may be a read error. In this CDR3 the conserved last residue, phenylalanine or tryptophan, is missing, so a read error is likely. CDR3 sequence reads: CASSQGQGFQPQHI. CDR3 nucleotides: TGTGCCAGCAGTCAGGGACAGGGATTTCAGCCCCAGCATATT. V and J are TRBV6-5 and TRBJ1-5, with TRBD1 matching 9 bases. The CDR3 is made up of 14 amino acids. The V gene end was trimmed by 5 bases and the J gene end by 6 bases; junction bases not matched to a gene: 5. Germline V gives CDR1 MNHEY, CDR2 SVGAGI.

In its sample, this clonotype was seen many times. This rearrangement joins TRBV20-1 to TRBJ2-1; unclear D gene. V was cut by 3 bases and J by 0 bases, with 15 bases left in between. The CDR3 length is 16 residues. Germline values: CDR1 DFQATT, CDR2 SNEGSKA (reference sequence). CDR3: CSASSPSRRSYNEQFF. The DNA of the CDR3 is TGCAGTGCTAGCTCTCCCTCGCGGCGCTCCTACAATGAGCAGTTCTTC.